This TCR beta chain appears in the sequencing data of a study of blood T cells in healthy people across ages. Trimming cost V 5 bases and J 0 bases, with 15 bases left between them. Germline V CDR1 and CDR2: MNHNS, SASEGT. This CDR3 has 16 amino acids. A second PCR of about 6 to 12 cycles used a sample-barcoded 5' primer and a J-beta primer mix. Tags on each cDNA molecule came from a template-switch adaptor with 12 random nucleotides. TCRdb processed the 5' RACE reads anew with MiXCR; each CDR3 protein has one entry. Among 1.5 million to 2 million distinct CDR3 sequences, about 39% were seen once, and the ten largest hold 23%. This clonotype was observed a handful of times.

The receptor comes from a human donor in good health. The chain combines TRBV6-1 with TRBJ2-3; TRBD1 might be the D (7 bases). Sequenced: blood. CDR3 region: CASSLQGTPSTDTQYF. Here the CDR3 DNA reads TGTGCCAGCAGTTTACAGGGGACTCCTAGCACAGATACGCAGTATTTT.